One sample yielded the 23 T cell receptor beta chains listed below, sequenced in a study of blood T cell repertoires in COVID-19. TCRdb's table, derived via immunoSEQ multiplex PCR, lists solely in-frame clones and lacks some. The profile shows some 200,000 clones, 84% of them singletons. Input material: peripheral blood. The source of these receptors is a human donor in a cohort sampled during active COVID-19.

Only a few counts were recorded for this clone. The CDR3 loop reads CASRPGQGNTGELFF. The CDR3 nucleotides read TGTGCCAGCAGACCGGGACAGGGGAACACCGGGGAGCTGTTTTTT. V is TRBV7-9 and J is TRBJ2-2; 9 bases map to TRBD1. With 6 bases clipped from V and 1 base from J, the junction kept 3 bases outside the gene matches. CDR3 length equals 15 residues. Germline lookup yields CDR1 SEHNR and CDR2 FQNEAQ (reference sequence).

This clone occurred once. J is TRBJ1-6 and V is TRBV9, with D maybe TRBD1 (6 bases). V dropped 1 base and J dropped 6 bases, with 11 bases sitting between them. In germline, CDR1 is SGDLS, CDR2 YYNGEE. This CDR3 has 15 residues. The CDR3 nucleotides read TGTGCCAGCAGCGTAAGTGACAGGACTAATTCACCCCTCCACTTT. Residues: CASSVSDRTNSPLHF.

This chain connects TRBV12-5 to TRBJ2-5; 10 bases agree with TRBD2. The CDR3 is made up of 17 amino acids. With V trimmed by 7 bases and J by 2 bases, 13 bases remained unmatched. Germline V CDR1 and CDR2: LGHNT, FRNRAP. CDR3 sequence: CASALTLAGESQETQYF. CDR3 coding DNA: TGTGCTAGTGCCCTGACTCTAGCGGGAGAGTCGCAAGAGACCCAGTACTTC.

CDR3 loop: CASSFRGTSSTDTQYF. The CDR3 bases are TGTGCCAGCAGCTTCCGGGGAACCTCTAGCACAGATACGCAGTATTTT. This rearrangement joins TRBV5-4 to TRBJ2-3; D is perhaps TRBD2 (5 bases). V was cut by 2 bases and J by 0 bases, with 13 bases left in between. This CDR3 has 16 amino acids. In germline, CDR1 is SGHNT, CDR2 YYREEE (reference sequence).

The table lists this clone with a few counts. V and J are TRBV18 and TRBJ2-2, with 7 bases that match TRBD1. In germline, CDR1 is KGHSH, CDR2 LQKENI. The CDR3 consists of 16 residues. V lost 0 bases, J lost 6 bases, and 7 bases stayed unmatched. This CDR3 reads CASSPPSQGSAGELFF. CDR3 in DNA: TGTGCCAGCTCACCACCCTCACAGGGGTCGGCCGGGGAGCTGTTTTTT.

V usage is TRBV14 and J usage is TRBJ2-1, with TRBD1 matching 9 bases. V shed 2 bases, J shed 7 bases, and the junction held 6 bases outside the gene matches. CDR1 and CDR2 from the germline V gene are SGHDN and FVKESK. The CDR3 spans 15 residues. In DNA, the CDR3 is TGTGCCAGCAGCCAAAAAGGGACAGGGACAAATGAGCAGTTCTTC. The encoded protein is CASSQKGTGTNEQFF.

The chain is built from TRBV5-5 and TRBJ1-1; 7 positions agree with TRBD1. Germline V CDR1 and CDR2: SGHKS, YYEKEE (reference sequence). The CDR3 spans 18 residues. V dropped 4 bases and J dropped 0; count of bases not matched to a gene: 15. This chain's CDR3 is CASSPGLQGQGMNTEAFF. As DNA, the CDR3 is TGTGCCAGCAGCCCCGGATTACAGGGGCAGGGCATGAACACTGAAGCTTTCTTT.

The gene calls are TRBV28 and TRBJ2-7; the match to TRBD2 covers 9 bases. The CDR3 loop spans 16 amino acids. Germline assignment: CDR1 MDHEN and CDR2 SYDVKM. V gave up 4 bases and J gave up 5 bases; unmatched junction bases: 12. The CDR3 DNA sequence: TGTGCCAGCAGTTCGAAACCGGGACTAGCTAGGCACGAGCAGTACTTC. This codes for CASSSKPGLARHEQYF.

V usage is TRBV18 and J usage is TRBJ2-5, with D unresolved. The CDR3 length is 13 residues. V was cut by 3 bases and J by 5 bases, with 10 bases left in between. Germline lookup yields CDR1 KGHSH and CDR2 LQKENI. CDR3 nucleotide sequence: TGTGCCAGCTCACCCCCCGTCGTGGAGACCCAGTACTTC. Protein sequence: CASSPPVVETQYF. The full variable domain, its missing parts supplied by reference TRBV18 and TRBJ2-5, is NAGVMQNPRHLVRRRGQEARLRCSPMKGHSHVYWYRQLPEEGLKFMVYLQKENIIDESGMPKERFSAEFPKEGPSILRIQQVVRGDSAAYFCASSPPVVETQYFGPGTRLLVL.

This chain connects TRBV18 to TRBJ2-7; 9 nucleotides line up with TRBD2. The CDR3 is 15 residues long. Germline V gives CDR1 KGHSH, CDR2 LQKENI. V lost 0 bases and J lost 2; bases outside the gene matches: 2. The DNA of the CDR3 is TGTGCCAGCTCACCACCTAGCGGGAGTCCCTACGAGCAGTACTTC. Amino acid sequence: CASSPPSGSPYEQYF.

V usage is TRBV6-4 and J usage is TRBJ2-2; 8 positions match TRBD1. The CDR3 runs 16 residues. V gave up 7 bases and J gave up 0 bases; unmatched junction bases: 7. CDR1 is MRHNA, CDR2 SNTAGT, per germline. CDR3: CASTPGTGANTGELFF. The CDR3 DNA sequence: TGTGCCAGCACCCCAGGGACAGGAGCGAACACCGGGGAGCTGTTTTTT.

The gene calls are TRBV24-1 and TRBJ2-3; TRBD2 matches 7 bases. The germline gives CDR1 KGHDR, CDR2 SFDVKD. CDR3 length equals 12 residues. With V trimmed by 5 bases and J by 11 bases, 6 bases remained unmatched. The CDR3 DNA reads TGTGCCACCAGTGCGAGCGGGATGAAGCAGTATTTT. Encoded protein: CATSASGMKQYF.

The chain has TRBV28 and TRBJ1-1, with a possible D match to TRBD1 (6 bases). The V and J ends lost 6 bases and 5 bases respectively, with 19 bases between them. Germline CDR1 is MDHEN and CDR2 is SYDVKM. The CDR3 length is 15 residues. The CDR3 DNA is TGTGCCAGCAGCACCGTGGGGGCAGGGGTAACTGAAGCTTTCTTT. This codes for CASSTVGAGVTEAFF.

The V call is TRBV5-1, the J call TRBJ2-3; D may be TRBD1 (5 bases). This CDR3 spans 11 amino acids. Germline V gene lookup returns CDR1 SGHRS and CDR2 YFSETQ. The V and J ends lost 2 bases and 10 bases respectively, with 8 bases between them. The CDR3 loop is CASSFQGAQYF. The CDR3 region has the DNA TGCGCCAGCAGCTTCCAGGGCGCGCAGTATTTT.

This clone has just a few counts. The sample carries other DNA sequences with the same CDR3. The chain uses TRBV28 and TRBJ2-2; 7 nucleotides match TRBD1. Trimming at V came to 0 bases and at J to 5 bases, leaving 0 bases not matched to a gene. The CDR3 is 14 residues long. Germline CDR1 reads MDHEN; CDR2 reads SYDVKM. CDR3 in DNA: TGTGCCAGCAGTTTATGGACAGGGACCGGGGAGCTGTTTTTT. Encoded protein: CASSLWTGTGELFF.

This chain joins TRBV5-1 and TRBJ2-4; TRBD2 matches 7 bases. The CDR3 consists of 15 residues. After removal of 6 bases from V and 5 bases from J, the junction contained 11 bases not matched to a gene. Germline V gene data show CDR1 as SGHRS and CDR2 as YFSETQ. The CDR3: CASTLWGGTENIQYF. The CDR3 DNA reads as TGCGCCAGCACCCTATGGGGGGGAACCGAAAACATTCAGTACTTC.

This clone was seen many times. This chain connects TRBV30 to TRBJ2-7; D remains ambiguous. The ends were cut back, 3 bases at V and 9 bases at J, with 24 bases in the middle. From germline, CDR1 is GTSNPN and CDR2 SVGIG (reference sequence). The length of the CDR3 is 15 residues. The CDR3 sequence: CAWRRQSHPTSRQYF. DNA of the CDR3: TGTGCCTGGAGGCGGCAGAGCCATCCTACGAGTCGGCAGTACTTC.

The chain links TRBV27 to TRBJ2-3; tentatively, D is TRBD2 (5 bases). The germline gives CDR1 MNHEY, CDR2 SMNVEV (reference sequence). V lost 7 bases to trimming and J lost 4 bases, with 18 bases between them. The CDR3 has 15 residues. The CDR3: CASTLLDAIADTQYF. The CDR3 nucleotides read TGTGCCAGCACCTTACTAGACGCAATTGCAGATACGCAGTATTTT.

The chain combines TRBV28 with TRBJ2-1; a weak D match, TRBD2 (6 bases). The V gene lost 6 bases and the J gene lost 0 bases, with 12 bases spanning the gap. CDR3 length equals 15 residues. CDR1 MDHEN and CDR2 SYDVKM come from the germline V gene. CDR3 sequence: CASRLGGSSYNEQFF. The CDR3 DNA reads TGTGCCAGCAGGTTGGGGGGAAGCTCCTACAATGAGCAGTTCTTC. Looking up the rest from reference TRBV28 and TRBJ2-1 gives the full variable domain: DVKVTQSSRYLVKRTGEKVFLECVQDMDHENMFWYRQDPGLGLRLIYFSYDVKMKEKGDIPEGYSVSREKKERFSLILESASTNQTSMYLCASRLGGSSYNEQFFGPGTRLTVL.

This chain links TRBV28 with TRBJ2-1, with 11 bases matching TRBD2. Germline CDR1 is MDHEN and CDR2 is SYDVKM. The CDR3 has 16 residues. The trim removed 3 bases at V and 2 bases at J, leaving 3 bases unmatched. In DNA, the CDR3 is TGTGCCAGCAGTTTTCGGACTAGCGGGCCCTACAATGAGCAGTTCTTC. It is translated as CASSFRTSGPYNEQFF.

CDR3 DNA sequence: TGTGCCATCAGTGATAGGGGGGGGGCTGAAAAACTGTTTTTT. Protein sequence: CAISDRGGAEKLFF. The chain carries TRBV10-3 and TRBJ1-4; maybe TRBD1 (6 bases). Trimming shortened V by 3 bases and J by 7 bases, and 12 bases separated the two germline ends. The CDR3 consists of 14 residues. Germline CDR1 reads ENHRY; CDR2 reads SYGVKD.

The rearrangement uses TRBV5-4 and TRBJ2-2, with TRBD2 matching 11 bases. V lost 0 bases to trimming and J lost 1 base; unmatched junction nucleotides: 2. Per germline, CDR1 SGHNT and CDR2 YYREEE (reference sequence). The CDR3 consists of 17 residues. The CDR3 spells CASSLGLAGGNTGELFF. The CDR3 DNA follows: TGTGCCAGCAGCTTGGGGCTAGCGGGAGGGAACACCGGGGAGCTGTTTTTT.

Written as DNA, the CDR3 is TGTGCCAGCAGTTACTCGCCGGAGGACTATGGCTACACCTTC. Its protein product is CASSYSPEDYGYTF. The chain is built from TRBV6-6 and TRBJ1-2; D gene unclear. This CDR3 has 14 residues. V lost 0 bases to trimming and J lost 3 bases, with 8 bases between them. Germline CDR1 reads MNHNY; CDR2 reads SVGAGI (reference sequence).